This entry lists 10 T cell receptor beta chains sequenced from one sample in a study of cytomegalovirus exposure and HLA in healthy donors. The PCR contained 60 Vbeta and 13 Jbeta primers. The table came from immunoSEQ multiplex PCR; TCRdb's copy has only in-frame clones and leaves some out. The sample lists about 160,000 clones; approximately 86% were seen once. The sample consisted of PBMCs. All receptors derive from a woman between 18 and 29 years old in good health and CMV-seronegative.

This clone was seen only once. This chain joins TRBV27 and TRBJ2-1; 7 bases line up with TRBD2. The V segment lost 4 bases and the J segment 13 bases; nucleotides outside the gene matches: 10. From germline, CDR1 is MNHEY and CDR2 SMNVEV (reference sequence). This CDR3 is built from 13 residues. CDR3 protein: CASSSTRAGVQFF. CDR3 in DNA: TGTGCCAGCAGTTCCACCCGGGCGGGGGTACAGTTCTTC.

V gene TRBV7-8 combines with J gene TRBJ1-1; D not certain. Deletions cut 1 base from V and 2 bases from J, with 11 bases between. This CDR3 is 15 amino acids long. Germline assignment: CDR1 SGHVS and CDR2 FQNEAQ. This CDR3 reads CASSLVRGGNTEAFF. The CDR3 nucleotides read TGTGCCAGCAGCTTAGTACGGGGTGGAAACACTGAAGCTTTCTTT.

The chain's CDR3 is CASSEAAGPNQQYF. The CDR3 DNA is TGTGCCAGCAGTGAAGCTGCGGGGCCGAACCAACAGTACTTC. The rearrangement links TRBV6-1 to TRBJ2-5; D perhaps matches TRBD2 (6 bases). This CDR3 has 14 residues. The germline gives CDR1 MNHNS, CDR2 SASEGT. Trimming cost V 0 bases and J 11 bases, with 16 bases left between them.

The CDR3: CASSLSGQSHSPLHF. The CDR3 nucleotides read TGTGCCAGCAGCTTATCGGGACAGTCCCACTCACCCCTCCACTTT. The chain joins TRBV5-8 to TRBJ1-6; 7 positions match TRBD1. The CDR3 runs to 15 residues. Germline V CDR1 and CDR2: SGHTS, YDEGEE. V lost 2 bases, J lost 10 bases, and 9 bases stayed unmatched. The full variable domain, its missing parts supplied by reference TRBV5-8 and TRBJ1-6, is EAGVTQSPTHLIKTRGQQATLRCSPISGHTSVYWYQQALGLGLQFLLWYDEGEERNRGNFPPRFSGRQFPNYSSELNVNALELEDSALYLCASSLSGQSHSPLHFGNGTRLTVT.

V is TRBV7-9 and J is TRBJ2-3; 7 nucleotides line up with TRBD2. The CDR3 extends over 16 amino acids. Germline loops: CDR1 SEHNR, CDR2 FQNEAQ (reference sequence). V was pared by 2 bases and J by 5 bases, with 10 bases of the junction left unmatched. This CDR3 is CASSLWAGEERDTQYF. As DNA, the CDR3 is TGTGCCAGCAGCTTATGGGCGGGAGAGGAGCGAGATACGCAGTATTTT.

The gene calls are TRBV30 and TRBJ2-2; TRBD2 matches at 7 bases. Per germline, CDR1 GTSNPN and CDR2 SVGIG (reference sequence). Losses at the gene ends were 1 base for V and 3 bases for J; bases not matched to a gene: 8. The CDR3 loop spans 16 amino acids. The DNA for the CDR3 is TGTGCCTGGAGTGGGAGGGAGGGAGTGTACACCGGGGAGCTGTTTTTT. Translation: CAWSGREGVYTGELFF.

The rearrangement links TRBV5-6 to TRBJ1-1; the D gene is possibly TRBD1 (5 bases). This CDR3 is built from 14 residues. Germline lookup yields CDR1 SGHDT and CDR2 YYEEEE. The germline V and J ends were trimmed by 4 bases and 1 base, with 11 bases remaining between them. The CDR3 coding sequence is TGTGCCAGCAGCCGGGCCAGGGAGAACACTGAAGCTTTCTTT. Its translation is CASSRARENTEAFF.

The CDR3 spells CASSLGLADEQFF. DNA for the CDR3: TGTGCCAGCAGTTTGGGACTAGCAGATGAGCAGTTCTTC. The J gene is TRBJ2-1, the V gene TRBV6-5; TRBD2 agrees at 9 bases. V was clipped by 4 bases and J by 8 bases; unmatched bases: 3. CDR1 is MNHEY, CDR2 SVGAGI, per germline. The CDR3 is 13 amino acids.

The sample holds one count of this clone. The chain carries TRBV28 and TRBJ2-3; TRBD2 matches at 9 bases. Losses at the gene ends were 2 bases for V and 8 bases for J; bases not matched to a gene: 8. This CDR3 comprises 15 residues. Germline lookup yields CDR1 MDHEN and CDR2 SYDVKM. Here the CDR3 DNA reads TGTGCCAGCAGTTTAGGGAGCGGGGGGCCCGGTACGCAGTATTTT. Translating it yields CASSLGSGGPGTQYF.

This chain uses TRBV7-9 with TRBJ2-5, with D possibly TRBD2 on 6 matching bases. In germline, CDR1 is SEHNR, CDR2 FQNEAQ (reference sequence). The CDR3 totals 14 residues. Between the trimmed V and J ends, which lost 1 base and 5 bases, there was a span of 11 bases. The CDR3 sequence: CASSLVPSVETQYF. The CDR3 nucleotides are TGTGCCAGCAGCTTAGTCCCTAGCGTTGAGACCCAGTACTTC.